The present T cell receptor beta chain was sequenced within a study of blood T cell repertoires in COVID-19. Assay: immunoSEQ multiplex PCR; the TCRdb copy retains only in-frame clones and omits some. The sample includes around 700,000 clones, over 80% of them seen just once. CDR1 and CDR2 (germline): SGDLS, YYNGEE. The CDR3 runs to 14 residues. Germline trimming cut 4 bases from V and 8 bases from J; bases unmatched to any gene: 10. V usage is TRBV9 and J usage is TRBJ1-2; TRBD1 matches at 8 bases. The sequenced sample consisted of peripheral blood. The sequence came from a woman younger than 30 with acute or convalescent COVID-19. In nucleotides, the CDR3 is TGTGCCAGCAGCCAAGACCGGACAGGGATGGGCTACACCTTC. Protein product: CASSQDRTGMGYTF.